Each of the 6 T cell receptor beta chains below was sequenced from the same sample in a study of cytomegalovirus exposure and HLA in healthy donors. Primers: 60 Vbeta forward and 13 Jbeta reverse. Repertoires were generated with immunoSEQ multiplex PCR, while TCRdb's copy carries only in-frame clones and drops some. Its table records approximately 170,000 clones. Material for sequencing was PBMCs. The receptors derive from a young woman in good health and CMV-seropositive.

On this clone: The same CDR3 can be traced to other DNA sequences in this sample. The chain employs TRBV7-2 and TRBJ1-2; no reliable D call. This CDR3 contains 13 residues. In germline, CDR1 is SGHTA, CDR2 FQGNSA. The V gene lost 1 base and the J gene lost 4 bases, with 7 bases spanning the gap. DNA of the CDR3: TGTGCCAGCAGCTTAGGCCAGGTCTATGGCTACACCTTC. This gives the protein CASSLGQVYGYTF.

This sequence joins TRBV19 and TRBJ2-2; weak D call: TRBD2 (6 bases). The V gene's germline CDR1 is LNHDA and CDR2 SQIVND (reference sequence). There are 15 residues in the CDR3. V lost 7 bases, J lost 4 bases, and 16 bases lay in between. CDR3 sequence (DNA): TGTGCCAGTACCCCTCAGGGACTTGCCACCGGGGAGCTGTTTTTT. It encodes CASTPQGLATGELFF.

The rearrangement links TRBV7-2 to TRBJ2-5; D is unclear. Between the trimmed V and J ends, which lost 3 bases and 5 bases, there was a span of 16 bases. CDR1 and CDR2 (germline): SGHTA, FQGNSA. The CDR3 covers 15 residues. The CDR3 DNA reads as TGTGCCAGCAGCTTGTTCGCGGCGTTCGGGGAGACCCAGTACTTC. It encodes CASSLFAAFGETQYF.

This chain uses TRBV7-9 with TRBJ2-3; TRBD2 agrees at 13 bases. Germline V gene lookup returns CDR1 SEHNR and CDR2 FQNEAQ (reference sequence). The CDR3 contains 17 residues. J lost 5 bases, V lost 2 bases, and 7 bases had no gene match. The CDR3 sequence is CASSLSLAGGRGDTQYF. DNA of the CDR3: TGTGCCAGCAGCTTATCACTAGCGGGGGGGCGGGGAGATACGCAGTATTTT.

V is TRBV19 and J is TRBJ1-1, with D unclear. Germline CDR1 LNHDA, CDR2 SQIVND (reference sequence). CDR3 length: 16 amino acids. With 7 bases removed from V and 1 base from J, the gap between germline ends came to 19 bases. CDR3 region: CASTTETGISNTEAFF. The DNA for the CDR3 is TGTGCCAGTACCACCGAGACCGGGATTTCGAACACTGAAGCTTTCTTT.

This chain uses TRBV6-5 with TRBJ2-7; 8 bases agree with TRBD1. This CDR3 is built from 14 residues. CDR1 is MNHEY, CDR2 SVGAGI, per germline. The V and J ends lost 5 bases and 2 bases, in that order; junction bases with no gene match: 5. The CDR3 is CASSRTGLAYEQYF. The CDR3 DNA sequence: TGTGCCAGCAGTCGGACAGGGTTGGCCTACGAGCAGTACTTC.